This TCR beta chain is drawn from a study of vaccination and CD4 T cells after COVID-19. Study at large: The convalescent population consisted of six males and four females, two of whom were of Hispanic ethnicity. It was a median approximately 92 days after diagnosis, with a range of 35 to 161, that post-COVID samples were drawn. Participants were administered two doses of either the BNT162b2 or the mRNA-1273 vaccine.

Sample time point: late sampling 161 to 241 days after vaccination in a few convalescent patients. Overall study results and limits: Convalescent patients had 304 of 307 vaccine-specific clones showing spike mono-reactivity.

This clonotype was picked up a small number of times. Its antigen is as yet unknown. TCRdb re-called the PCR reads with MiXCR, one entry per CDR3 protein. The table includes about 28,000 distinct CDR3 sequences, 50% to 65% detected once. V lost 1 base, J lost 4 bases, and 1 base stayed unmatched. The CDR3 consists of 13 residues. The germline gives CDR1 DFQATT, CDR2 SNEGSKA (reference sequence). The source is a human donor who had recovered from COVID-19. Sequenced here: CD4+ T cells from blood, sampled about 7 months after SARS-CoV-2 vaccination. The V call is TRBV20-1, the J call TRBJ1-5; TRBD1 matches 7 bases. The CDR3 coding sequence is TGCAGTGCTAGAGGACAGGGAAATCAGCCCCAGCATTTT. It is translated as CSARGQGNQPQHF.